The clone carrying this TCR beta chain was recorded a few times. Its specificity is unknown. Profiled with immunoSEQ multiplex PCR; TCRdb holds only in-frame clones, not every one. The sample holds 70,000 or so clones, approximately 85% seen once. This specimen belongs to a study of OX40 agonist ivuxolimab in advanced cancers. Germline CDR1 reads LGHNA; CDR2 reads YNFKEQ. This CDR3 spans 16 amino acids. V lost 1 base to trimming and J lost 0 bases, with 12 bases between them. The study, taken as a whole, reports: Relative to CD4+ cells, CD8+ T cells on average had more expanded clones.

This receptor was obtained from an adult with an advanced solid tumor such as melanoma, head and neck, liver or kidney cancer. This sequence joins TRBV4-2 and TRBJ1-1, with D unclear. The source was CD4+ or CD8+ T cells sorted from blood, collected in a trial of the OX40 agonist ivuxolimab. This CDR3 is CASSQVTNGMNTEAFF. CDR3 DNA sequence: TGTGCCAGCAGCCAAGTTACCAATGGCATGAACACTGAAGCTTTCTTT.